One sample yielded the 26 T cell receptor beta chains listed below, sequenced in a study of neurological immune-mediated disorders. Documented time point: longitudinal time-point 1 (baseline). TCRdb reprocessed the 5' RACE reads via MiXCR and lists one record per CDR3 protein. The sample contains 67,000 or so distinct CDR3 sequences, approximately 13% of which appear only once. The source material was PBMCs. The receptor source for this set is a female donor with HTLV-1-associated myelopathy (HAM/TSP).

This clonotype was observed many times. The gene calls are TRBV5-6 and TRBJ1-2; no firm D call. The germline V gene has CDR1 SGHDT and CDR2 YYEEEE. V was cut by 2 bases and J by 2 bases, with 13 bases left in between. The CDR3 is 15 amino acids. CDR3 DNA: TGTGCCAGCAGCTTTTCGCGCAGGTTAAACTATGGCTACACCTTC. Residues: CASSFSRRLNYGYTF.

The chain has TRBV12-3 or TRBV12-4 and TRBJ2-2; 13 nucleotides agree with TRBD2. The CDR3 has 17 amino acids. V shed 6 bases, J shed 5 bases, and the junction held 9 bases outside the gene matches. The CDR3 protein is CASSPTSGGLGTGELFF. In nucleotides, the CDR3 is TGTGCCAGCAGCCCGACTAGCGGGGGGCTTGGAACCGGGGAGCTGTTTTTT.

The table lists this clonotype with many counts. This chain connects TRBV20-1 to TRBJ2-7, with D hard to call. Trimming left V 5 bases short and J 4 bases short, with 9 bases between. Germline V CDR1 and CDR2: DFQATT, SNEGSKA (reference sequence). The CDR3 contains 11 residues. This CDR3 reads CSAYPDYEQYF. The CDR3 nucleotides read TGCAGTGCTTATCCAGATTACGAGCAGTACTTC.

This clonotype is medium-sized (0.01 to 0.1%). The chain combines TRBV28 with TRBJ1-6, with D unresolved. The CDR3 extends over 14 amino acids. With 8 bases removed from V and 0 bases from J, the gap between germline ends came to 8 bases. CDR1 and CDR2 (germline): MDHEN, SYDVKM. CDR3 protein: CASSGSSYNSPLHF. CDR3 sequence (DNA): TGTGCCAGCTCCGGGAGCTCCTATAATTCACCCCTCCACTTT.

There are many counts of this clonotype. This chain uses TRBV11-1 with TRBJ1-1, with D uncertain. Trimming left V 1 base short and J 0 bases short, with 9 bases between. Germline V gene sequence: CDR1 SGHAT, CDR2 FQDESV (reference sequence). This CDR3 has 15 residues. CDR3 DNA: TGTGCCAGCAGCTTAGGACGTTTAATGAACACTGAAGCTTTCTTT. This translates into CASSLGRLMNTEAFF.

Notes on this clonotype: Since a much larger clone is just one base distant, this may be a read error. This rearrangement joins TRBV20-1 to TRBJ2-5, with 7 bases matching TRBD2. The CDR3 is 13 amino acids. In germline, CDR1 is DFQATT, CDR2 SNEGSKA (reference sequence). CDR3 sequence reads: CSASAGDVETQHF. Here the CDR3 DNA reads TGCAGTGCTAGTGCGGGGGACGTAGAGACCCAGCACTTC.

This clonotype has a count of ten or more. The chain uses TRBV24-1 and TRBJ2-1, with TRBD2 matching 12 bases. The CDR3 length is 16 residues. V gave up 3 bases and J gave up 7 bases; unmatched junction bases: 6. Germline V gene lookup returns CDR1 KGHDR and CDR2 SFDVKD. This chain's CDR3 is CATSDLPGLAGNEQFF. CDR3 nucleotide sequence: TGTGCCACCAGTGATCTACCGGGACTAGCGGGTAATGAGCAGTTCTTC.

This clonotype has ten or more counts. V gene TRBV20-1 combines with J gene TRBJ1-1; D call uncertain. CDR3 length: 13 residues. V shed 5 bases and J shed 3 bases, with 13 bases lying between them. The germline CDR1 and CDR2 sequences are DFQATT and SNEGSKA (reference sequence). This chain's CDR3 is CSALLLVDTEAFF. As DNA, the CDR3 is TGCAGTGCTTTACTATTGGTGGACACTGAAGCTTTCTTT.

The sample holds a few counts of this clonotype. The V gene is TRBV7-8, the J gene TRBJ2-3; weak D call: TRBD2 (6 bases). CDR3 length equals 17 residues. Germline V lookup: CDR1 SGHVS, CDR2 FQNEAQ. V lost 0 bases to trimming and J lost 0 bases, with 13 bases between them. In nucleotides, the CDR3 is TGTGCCAGCAGCTTAGCGGGGGGTCAACCTAGCACAGATACGCAGTATTTT. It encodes CASSLAGGQPSTDTQYF.

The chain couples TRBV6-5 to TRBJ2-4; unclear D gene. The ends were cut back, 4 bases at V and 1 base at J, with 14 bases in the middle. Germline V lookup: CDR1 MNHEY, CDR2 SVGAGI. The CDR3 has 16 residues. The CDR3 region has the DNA TGTGCCAGCAGTTCTCCCGGGTTAAGGGCCAAAAACATTCAGTACTTC. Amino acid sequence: CASSSPGLRAKNIQYF.

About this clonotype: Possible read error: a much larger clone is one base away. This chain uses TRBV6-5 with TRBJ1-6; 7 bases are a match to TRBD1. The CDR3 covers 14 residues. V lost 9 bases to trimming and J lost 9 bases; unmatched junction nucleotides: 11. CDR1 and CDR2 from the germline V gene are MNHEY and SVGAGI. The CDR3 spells CASKSRYRGSPLHF. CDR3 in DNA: TGTGCCAGTAAAAGCCGGTACAGGGGTTCACCCCTCCACTTT.

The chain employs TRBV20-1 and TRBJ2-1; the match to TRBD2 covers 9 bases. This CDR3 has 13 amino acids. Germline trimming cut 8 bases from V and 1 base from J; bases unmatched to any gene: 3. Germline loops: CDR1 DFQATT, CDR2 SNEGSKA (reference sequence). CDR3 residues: CSRLAASYNEQFF. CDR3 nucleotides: TGCAGTAGACTAGCGGCATCCTACAATGAGCAGTTCTTC.

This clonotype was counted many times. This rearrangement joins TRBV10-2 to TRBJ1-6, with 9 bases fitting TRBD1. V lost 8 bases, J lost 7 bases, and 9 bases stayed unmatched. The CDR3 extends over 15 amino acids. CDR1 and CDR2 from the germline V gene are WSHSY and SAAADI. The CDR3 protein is CASSPRTGENSPLHF. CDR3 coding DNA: TGCGCCAGCTCTCCTAGGACAGGGGAGAATTCACCCCTCCACTTT.

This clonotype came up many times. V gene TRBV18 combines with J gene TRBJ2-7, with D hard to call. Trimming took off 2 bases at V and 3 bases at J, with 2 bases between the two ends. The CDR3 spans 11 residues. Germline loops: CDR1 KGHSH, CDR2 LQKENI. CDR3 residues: CASSPNYEQYF. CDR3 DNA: TGTGCCAGCTCACCAAACTACGAGCAGTACTTC.

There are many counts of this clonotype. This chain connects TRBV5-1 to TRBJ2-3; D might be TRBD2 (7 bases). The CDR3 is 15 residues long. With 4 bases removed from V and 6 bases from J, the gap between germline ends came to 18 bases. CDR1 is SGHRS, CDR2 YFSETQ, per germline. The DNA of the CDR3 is TGCGCCAGCAGCCCGAGGGGGGGGGCGGCGGATACGCAGTATTTT. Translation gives CASSPRGGAADTQYF.

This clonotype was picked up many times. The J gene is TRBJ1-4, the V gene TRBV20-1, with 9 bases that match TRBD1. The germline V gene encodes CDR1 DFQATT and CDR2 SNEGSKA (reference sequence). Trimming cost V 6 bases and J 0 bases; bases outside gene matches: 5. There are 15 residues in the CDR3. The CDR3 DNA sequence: TGCAGTGCGGGGGGACAGGGAACAACTAATGAAAAACTGTTTTTT. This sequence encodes CSAGGQGTTNEKLFF.

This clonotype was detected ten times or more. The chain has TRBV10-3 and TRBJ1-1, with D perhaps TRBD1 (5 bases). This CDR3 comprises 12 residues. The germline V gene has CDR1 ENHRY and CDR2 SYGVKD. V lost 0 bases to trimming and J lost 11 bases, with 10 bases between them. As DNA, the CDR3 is TGTGCCATCAGTGAGTCGATAGGGGCGGCTTTCTTT. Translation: CAISESIGAAFF.

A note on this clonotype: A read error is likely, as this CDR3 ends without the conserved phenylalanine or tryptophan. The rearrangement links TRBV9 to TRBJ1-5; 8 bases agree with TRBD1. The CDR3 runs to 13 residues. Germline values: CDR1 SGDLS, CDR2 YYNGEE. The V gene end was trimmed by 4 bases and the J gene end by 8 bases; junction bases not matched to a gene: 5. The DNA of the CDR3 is TGTGCCAGCAGCACAACAGGGGGAAAGCCCCAGCATTCT. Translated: CASSTTGGKPQHS.

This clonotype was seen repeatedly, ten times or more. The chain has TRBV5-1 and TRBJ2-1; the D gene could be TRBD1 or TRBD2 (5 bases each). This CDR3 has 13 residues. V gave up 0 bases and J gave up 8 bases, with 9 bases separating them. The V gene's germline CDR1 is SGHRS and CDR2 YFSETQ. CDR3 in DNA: TGCGCCAGCAGCTTGGCCGTGGGGGATGAGCAGTTCTTC. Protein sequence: CASSLAVGDEQFF.

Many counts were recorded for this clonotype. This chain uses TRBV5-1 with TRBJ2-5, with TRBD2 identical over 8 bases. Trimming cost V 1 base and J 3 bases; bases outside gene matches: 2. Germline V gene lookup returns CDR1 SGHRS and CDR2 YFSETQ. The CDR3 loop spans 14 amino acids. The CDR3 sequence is CASSLRGGEETQYF. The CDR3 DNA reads TGCGCCAGCAGCTTGCGGGGGGGTGAAGAGACCCAGTACTTC.

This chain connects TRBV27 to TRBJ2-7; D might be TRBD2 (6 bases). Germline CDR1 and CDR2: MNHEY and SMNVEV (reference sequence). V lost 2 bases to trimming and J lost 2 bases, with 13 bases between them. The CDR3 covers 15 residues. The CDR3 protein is CASSLELAETYEQYF. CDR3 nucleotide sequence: TGTGCCAGCAGTTTAGAACTAGCCGAAACCTACGAGCAGTACTTC.

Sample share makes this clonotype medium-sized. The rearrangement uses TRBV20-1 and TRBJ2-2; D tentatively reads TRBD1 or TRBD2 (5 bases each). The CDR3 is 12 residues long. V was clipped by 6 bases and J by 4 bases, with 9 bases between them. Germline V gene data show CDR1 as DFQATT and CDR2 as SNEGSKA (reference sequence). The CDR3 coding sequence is TGCAGTGCAACCGGGACCACCGGGGAGCTGTTTTTT. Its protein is CSATGTTGELFF.

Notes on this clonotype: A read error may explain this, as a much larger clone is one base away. The CDR3 DNA follows: TGTGCCAGCAGTTCCCTTGTAGCGGGGGACCCCTACGAGCAGTACTTC. It translates to CASSSLVAGDPYEQYF. The chain carries TRBV28 and TRBJ2-7; 9 bases align to TRBD2. CDR3 size: 16 residues. Germline CDR1 and CDR2: MDHEN and SYDVKM. Germline trimming cut 4 bases from V and 2 bases from J; bases unmatched to any gene: 9.

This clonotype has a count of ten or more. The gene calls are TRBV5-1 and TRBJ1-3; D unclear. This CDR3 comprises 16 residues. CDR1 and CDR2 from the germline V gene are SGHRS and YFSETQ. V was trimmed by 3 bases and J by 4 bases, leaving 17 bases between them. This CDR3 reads CASSSGPVAGGNTIYF. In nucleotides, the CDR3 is TGCGCCAGCAGCTCCGGACCGGTGGCGGGAGGAAACACCATATATTTT.

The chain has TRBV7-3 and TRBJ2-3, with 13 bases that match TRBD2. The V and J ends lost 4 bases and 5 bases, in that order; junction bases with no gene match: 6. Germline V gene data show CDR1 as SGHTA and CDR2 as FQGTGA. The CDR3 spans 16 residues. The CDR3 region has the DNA TGTGCCAGCAGCTCCACTAGCGGGGGGGCCATAGATACGCAGTATTTT. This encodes CASSSTSGGAIDTQYF. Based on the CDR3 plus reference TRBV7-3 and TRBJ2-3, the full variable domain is GAGVSQTPSNKVTEKGKYVELRCDPISGHTALYWYRQSLGQGPEFLIYFQGTGAADDSGLPNDRFFAVRPEGSVSTLKIQRTERGDSAVYLCASSSTSGGAIDTQYFGPGTRLTVL.

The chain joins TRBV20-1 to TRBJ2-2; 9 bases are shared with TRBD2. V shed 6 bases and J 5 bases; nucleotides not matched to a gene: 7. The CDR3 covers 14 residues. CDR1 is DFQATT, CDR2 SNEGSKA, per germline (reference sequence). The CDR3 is CSATRAGGTGELFF. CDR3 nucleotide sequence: TGCAGTGCCACCCGAGCGGGGGGAACCGGGGAGCTGTTTTTT.